Given below is one TCR beta chain in context. What it binds is unknown. The data are from a study of cytomegalovirus exposure and HLA in healthy donors. The primer mix had 60 Vbeta and 13 Jbeta primers. Produced via immunoSEQ multiplex PCR; TCRdb's table is partial and in-frame only. This sample has some 120,000 clones, with approximately 78% found just once. General observations from the study: Sequences of the TCR beta chain were said to predict the HLA-A and HLA-B alleles of most subjects accurately. An Asian-associated ancestry cluster reportedly showed fewer N-insertions than the roughly 700-donor mean in a later analysis.

Material for sequencing was PBMCs. The TCR was taken from a woman between 35 and 50 years old in good health and CMV-seronegative.

In DNA form, the CDR3 reads TGTGCCAGCAGTTTATCAACTGAAGCTTTCTTT. As protein: CASSLSTEAFF. This chain connects TRBV28 to TRBJ1-1; D gene unclear. The V end was cut by 1 base, the J end by 5 bases, with 2 bases between. Germline V gene lookup returns CDR1 MDHEN and CDR2 SYDVKM. This CDR3 contains 11 residues.